This T cell receptor (beta chain) was recovered during a study of blood T cell repertoires in COVID-19. Assay: immunoSEQ multiplex PCR; the TCRdb copy retains only in-frame clones and omits some. In the table there are tens of thousands of clones, 88% of which are singletons. Germline trimming cut 5 bases from V and 2 bases from J; bases unmatched to any gene: 9. Looked up from germline, CDR1 is SGHTA and CDR2 is FQGNSA. This CDR3 has 18 residues. The source of this sequence is a human donor in a cohort sampled during active COVID-19. V usage is TRBV7-2 and J usage is TRBJ2-1, with 13 bases identical to TRBD2. Sequencing was done on a sample of peripheral blood. The CDR3, as DNA: TGTGCCAGCAGCCCCAGACTAGCGGGGGGCCGCGCCTACAATGAGCAGTTCTTC. Translated, it gives CASSPRLAGGRAYNEQFF.